Listed here are 5 T cell receptor beta chains from one sample, sequenced in a study of CD8 T cells in Susac syndrome. The authors reverse transcribed roughly 0.5 to 1 ug RNA with random hexamers. TCRdb processed the immunoSEQ multiplex PCR reads anew with MiXCR; each CDR3 protein has one entry. The repertoire holds 69,000 or so distinct CDR3 sequences, with roughly 94% as singletons. Sequenced sample: CD8+ T cells from PBMCs. These receptors were taken from a human donor in good health.

This clonotype has just one count. The J gene is TRBJ2-5, the V gene TRBV9; possibly TRBD1 for D (6 bases). The CDR3 runs to 13 residues. V was trimmed by 3 bases and J by 5 bases, leaving 11 bases between them. Germline V gene data show CDR1 as SGDLS and CDR2 as YYNGEE. The CDR3 nucleotides read TGTGCCAGCAGCGAGTCAGGGGAGGAGACCCAGTACTTC. The encoded protein is CASSESGEETQYF.

The rearrangement links TRBV20-1 to TRBJ2-4, with D tentatively TRBD1 or TRBD2 (5 bases each). Germline V lookup: CDR1 DFQATT, CDR2 SNEGSKA (reference sequence). V lost 0 bases and J lost 1, with 10 bases in between. The CDR3 runs to 15 residues. The CDR3 loop reads CSAREGRGAKNIQYF. The CDR3 nucleotides read TGCAGTGCTAGAGAGGGGCGAGGGGCCAAAAACATTCAGTACTTC.

The CDR3 is CASSHSGAGQETQYF. The CDR3 nucleotides read TGTGCCAGCAGCCATTCTGGGGCGGGCCAAGAGACCCAGTACTTC. The chain combines TRBV9 with TRBJ2-5; the D call may be TRBD1 or TRBD2 (5 bases each). The CDR3 runs 15 residues. Trimming stripped 4 bases from V and 1 base from J, with 14 bases between. The germline V gene encodes CDR1 SGDLS and CDR2 YYNGEE.

The CDR3 bases are TGTGCCAGCAGCGCCCTGACTAGCGGGGGGTCCGATACGCAGTATTTT. Translating gives CASSALTSGGSDTQYF. J is TRBJ2-3 and V is TRBV27, with TRBD2 identical over 13 bases. CDR3 length: 16 residues. Germline values: CDR1 MNHEY, CDR2 SMNVEV (reference sequence). Germline trimming cut 6 bases from V and 6 bases from J; bases unmatched to any gene: 9.

The chain has TRBV28 and TRBJ2-2; D perhaps matches TRBD1 (6 bases). CDR1 MDHEN and CDR2 SYDVKM come from the germline V gene. CDR3 length equals 14 residues. Trimming cost V 8 bases and J 7 bases, with 17 bases left between them. The CDR3 here is CASSRGSRGGELFF. DNA of the CDR3: TGTGCCAGCTCAAGGGGGTCCCGGGGCGGGGAGCTGTTTTTT.